This TCR beta chain was identified during a study of T cell repertoires in cytomegalovirus infection. Study in general: It was the public TCR beta signatures that indicated both CMV infection and matching HLA type.

Unmatched junction bases numbered 4, after V lost 1 base and J lost 4 bases. The CDR3 spans 16 residues. The germline CDR1 and CDR2 sequences are SEHNR and FQNEAQ (reference sequence). TCRdb recomputed calls from the reads with MiXCR, one row per CDR3 protein. This table holds hundreds of thousands of distinct CDR3 sequences, roughly a third found once. As to this clonotype: Its target is unknown.

Notes on the study in general: CMV-specific TCR beta clonotypes restricted by HLA-C dominated the ex vivo response.

This specimen consisted of cultured PBMCs, obtained from culture after CMV antigen stimulation. The genes are TRBV7-9 and TRBJ2-2, with 9 bases identical to TRBD2. This clonotype was obtained from a human donor in good health (CMV status not recorded). Some clones in this sample may be carry-over from other donors' samples. Here the CDR3 reads CASSLGSGSATGELFF. The CDR3 DNA reads TGTGCCAGCAGCTTAGGTAGCGGGAGTGCCACCGGGGAGCTGTTTTTT.